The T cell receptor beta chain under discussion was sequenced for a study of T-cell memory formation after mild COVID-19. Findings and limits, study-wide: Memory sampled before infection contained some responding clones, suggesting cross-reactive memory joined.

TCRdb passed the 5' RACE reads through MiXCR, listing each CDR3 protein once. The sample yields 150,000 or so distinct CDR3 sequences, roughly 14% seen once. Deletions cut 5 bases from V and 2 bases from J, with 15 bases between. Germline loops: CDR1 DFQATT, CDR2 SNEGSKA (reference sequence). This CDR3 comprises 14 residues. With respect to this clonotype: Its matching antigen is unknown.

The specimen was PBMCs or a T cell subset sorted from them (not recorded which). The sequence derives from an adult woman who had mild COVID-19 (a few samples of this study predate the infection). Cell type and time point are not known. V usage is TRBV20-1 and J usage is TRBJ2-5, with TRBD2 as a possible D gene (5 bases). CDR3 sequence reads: CSAGWGVGQETQYF. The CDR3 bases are TGCAGTGCTGGATGGGGAGTCGGGCAAGAGACCCAGTACTTC.